This TCR beta chain was observed in a study of cytomegalovirus exposure and HLA in healthy donors (dated by TCRdb to about 2017). Looking at the study overall: An earlier analysis of several hundred of the donors reported more than 250 Gb of sequence data and roughly 110 million unique TCR beta sequences from 150 million to 200 million T cells. About 310 gigabases of sequencing data and tens of millions of unique TCR sequences were included in an early release covering 550 to 800 HLA-typed donors. Of the 300 to 500 genotyped donors, 75% to 85% were placed in the genetic ancestry cluster associated with self-reported Caucasian donors. The study was designed to test whether signatures of past pathogen exposure could be identified by cataloging public T cell receptors. The study profiled the T cell repertoires of under 850 subjects by immunosequencing and related them to cytomegalovirus serostatus. A separate validation cohort of roughly 120 different subjects was used in addition to the roughly 700-subject first cohort. To predict cytomegalovirus infection status, the study brought together high-throughput TCR immunosequencing, statistical association of individual TCRs with disease status, and machine learning. In a later analysis, previously published TCR beta repertoires from 666 donors were re-analyzed and high-resolution HLA genotyping was added so that TCR occurrence patterns could be studied. Rather than drawing on any new phenotypic data, the later analysis identified candidate immune exposures from TCR beta sequences and the way those sequences occurred across donors. An earlier analysis of a few hundred of the donors applied high-throughput TCR beta sequencing to assess whether each TCR beta V gene segment acted as functional or pseudogenic. Donor age, sex, ethnicity and CMV serostatus were collected together with the repertoire data. A later genetic analysis took genome-wide SNP genotypes for about 65% of the roughly 670 donors and used that subset as a discovery cohort. Every repertoire in the discovery cohort had been generated on one and the same sequencing platform. Both class I and class II loci were covered by HLA typing, at four-digit resolution. The number of donors typed differed by locus, with about 629-640 for A, B, C, DRB1 and DQB1, 522 for DQA1, approximately 570 for DPA1, and some 440 for DPB1. Five DR-DQ haplotypes were handled as single units for association and clustering because linkage in the cohort was strong. Across some 400 genotyped donors of the cohort, an average of roughly 250,000 unique TCR beta nucleotide sequences per donor were sequenced, and 15% to 20% of those sequences were non-productive.

In total, roughly 670 healthy bone marrow donors made up the cohort. All cohort members were sampled while nominally healthy, although unrecorded immune exposures were likely present. The donor was CMV seropositive and belonged to the group of 250 to 350 seropositive cohort members. Every donor gave a peripheral blood sample, and the peripheral blood mononuclear cells from that sample were used for TCR beta sequencing. Genomic DNA was extracted from the blood cell samples with the Qiagen DNeasy Blood Extraction Kit. The CDR3 contains 14 residues, cysteine and phenylalanine counted. Of the read, only the CDR3 DNA is kept; its 42 bases are in frame from base 1. Based on the germline V gene, the CDR1 and CDR2 sequences are SGHVS and FQNEAQ. V lost 0 bases and J lost 1 base; the stretch between them is 6 bases long. Points the paper makes about the study in general: Strong co-occurrence of HLA alleles, especially DR and DQ, made assigning TCR associations to individual alleles difficult. In an earlier analysis of around 600 of the donors, most TCR beta V segments appeared in productive rearrangements about 90% or about 30% of the time, broadly matching IMGT annotations. Most CMV-associated TCR beta chains appeared to be HLA-restricted in a later analysis, and the HLA associations seemed to be driven largely by CMV exposure. In the study, 150 to 200 TCR beta chains were listed as associated with cytomegalovirus. A further reported finding was that TCR beta sequences accurately predicted the HLA-A and HLA-B alleles for most subjects in the first cohort. This cohort had only TCR beta chains sequenced, and the lack of alpha or paired-chain data limited which features could be detected. Specific HLA alleles were associated with 16,951 TCR beta sequences at a false discovery rate of 0.05 in a later analysis. An association between a missense DCLRE1C variant and V-gene and J-gene trimming of TCR beta chains was found in a later genetic analysis and replicated in an independent cohort. It was suggested by the authors that the approach could potentially be generalized to other disease states and immunological phenotypes. Because the 87-base-pair reads could not distinguish some IMGT-functional V segments, including TRBV6-2 and TRBV6-3, those segments were excluded. According to a later analysis, TCR association rates differed among HLA loci, with DRB1 alleles showing the most associated TCRs and HLA-C alleles showing the fewest. In a later analysis, HLA-associated TCR beta chains were found to be more clonally expanded and to have lower generation probabilities than equally common non-associated chains. A cluster of highly shared sequence variants was judged likely to be a technical artifact of the sequencing pipeline. Linkage disequilibrium might explain the correlated functional status among segregating V segments, but an unknown experimental factor could not be ruled out. In a later genetic analysis, fewer N-insertions in productive TCRs were reported among donors in an Asian-associated ancestry cluster than the roughly 700-donor mean. CMV serostatus was the only immune exposure information available for the cohort. In both the original and validation cohorts, the classifier was reported to diagnose cytomegalovirus status with high specificity and sensitivity. According to a later analysis, parvovirus B19, influenza, CMV and Epstein-Barr virus appeared linked to several top co-occurrence clusters. In vitro tests confirmed that three of the cytomegalovirus-associated TCR beta chains recognize cytomegalovirus antigens. The earlier analysis of 587 of the donors excluded 15 to 20 rarely observed V segments, including chromosome 9 orphons, because counts were too low. Across donors, most TCR sequences were observed very rarely, whereas some public TCRs were present in many individuals. Sequencing depth was assumed to be roughly uniform across donors in the presence/absence analyses, though that assumption may not hold. HLA typing was unavailable for some donors at each locus, so association tests used only the typed subset.

Libraries were made using the immunoSEQ multiplex PCR assay. The multiplex PCR relied on a mix of 60 forward primers for TCR Vbeta segments and 13 reverse primers for TCR Jbeta segments. The CDR3 region of rearranged TCR beta genes was amplified from genomic DNA by a multiplex PCR assay. The amplified TCR beta libraries were sequenced on the Illumina HiSeq System as 87-base-pair reads. The original methods were these. A later analysis counted tens of millions of unique TCR beta chains across the 650 to 700 repertoires, and around 9.9 million of these chains were shared by at least two donors. A nearest-neighbor algorithm error-corrected the raw reads and collapsed the reads into unique sequences, merging closely related sequences to remove PCR and sequencing errors. Alignment of CDR3 sequences to IMGT reference sequences was used to assign V, D and J gene segments. For a sequence to be retained, a match of at least six nucleotides was required to both a V gene segment and a J gene segment. Rearrangements were classified as productive when the CDR3 lacked stop codons and remained in frame with V and J, and all other rearrangements were classified as non-productive. CDR3 was defined by IMGT convention, running from the second conserved V-encoded cysteine to the conserved J-encoded phenylalanine. The earlier analysis of about 610 of the donors excluded any sequence lacking an unambiguous match to a single V gene segment. In an earlier analysis of around 590 of the donors, a V segment was called functional when productive rearrangements were above 56.7%, and segregating when the standard deviation between donors exceeded 5%. A statistical classification framework was built to diagnose cytomegalovirus status from the catalog of TCR beta chain sequences. A later analysis assigned V and J genes by comparing TCR nucleotide sequences with IMGT/GENE-DB human TR gene sequences. The TCRdist pipeline was used in a later analysis to assign CDR3 sequences and most-parsimonious VDJ recombination scenarios. In a later analysis, each TCR beta chain was defined by its CDR3 amino acid sequence together with its V-gene family, and reads without a unique V-gene family were excluded. A later analysis removed 450 to 600 highly shared, low-generation-probability nucleotide sequences to deal with suspected cross-contamination and a sequencing artifact. In a later analysis, a clonal expansion index was calculated for each public chain from normalized within-repertoire ranks of inferred template counts. A later analysis computed generation probabilities with a VDJ recombination model fitted to out-of-frame rearrangements, and checked the results against IGoR. In a later analysis, hypergeometric tests were used to score TCR-TCR, TCR-HLA and TCR-CMV co-occurrence, with a repertoire-size bias correction applied to TCR pairs. False discovery rates were estimated in a later analysis by permuting HLA or CMV assignments 20 times. A later analysis grouped co-occurring TCRs with DBSCAN, adding TCRdist sequence similarity when clustering within HLA-allele-positive subsets. Repertoires with fewer than 30,000 or more than 120,000 public chains were left out of co-occurrence clustering, as were a handful of repertoires with anomalous nucleotide sharing. What TCRdb holds here is the immuneACCESS table cut down to in-frame rearrangements. Part of the clones is not present; checked against another copy, under half of the missing clones reflect an unresolved V gene, and the others are unexplained. That table furnishes V, J and clone size, whereas the DNA furnished D and trimming. The sample table shows over 30,000 clones, and about 67% are seen once. The top ten clones comprise 9.5% to 13% of the sample.

In regard to this clone: What antigen it recognizes has not been identified. No base quality information exists; no much larger clone differs at one position.

Specimen: PBMCs. The clonotype originates from a man aged 35 to 55 in good health and CMV-seropositive. The receptor chain draws on TRBV7-8 and TRBJ2-5, and TRBD2 may be the D gene, going by 6 matching bases. The CDR3 reads as follows: CASSLASGQETQYF. The DNA reads TGTGCCAGCAGCTTAGCTAGCGGCCAAGAGACCCAGTACTTC.